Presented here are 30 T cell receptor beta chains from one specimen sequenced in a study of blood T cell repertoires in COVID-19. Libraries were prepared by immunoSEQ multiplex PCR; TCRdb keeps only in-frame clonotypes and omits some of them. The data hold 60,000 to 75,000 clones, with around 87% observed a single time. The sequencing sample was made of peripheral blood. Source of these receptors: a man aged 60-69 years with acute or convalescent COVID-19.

DNA for the CDR3: TGCAGTGCTAGTGAGTCAGAAGGAGTCGAAAAACTGTTTTTT. Its protein is CSASESEGVEKLFF. The chain has TRBV20-1 and TRBJ1-4, with D unclear. The CDR3 is made up of 14 amino acids. V was clipped by 3 bases and J by 8 bases, with 16 bases between them. CDR1 is DFQATT and CDR2 is SNEGSKA in the germline V gene (reference sequence).

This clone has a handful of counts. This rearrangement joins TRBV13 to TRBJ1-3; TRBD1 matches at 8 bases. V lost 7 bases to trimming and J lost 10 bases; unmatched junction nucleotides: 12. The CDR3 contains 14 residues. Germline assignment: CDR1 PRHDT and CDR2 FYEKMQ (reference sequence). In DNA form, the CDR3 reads TGTGCCAGCACCCACGGACAGGGCGGAGGAACCATATATTTT. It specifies CASTHGQGGGTIYF.

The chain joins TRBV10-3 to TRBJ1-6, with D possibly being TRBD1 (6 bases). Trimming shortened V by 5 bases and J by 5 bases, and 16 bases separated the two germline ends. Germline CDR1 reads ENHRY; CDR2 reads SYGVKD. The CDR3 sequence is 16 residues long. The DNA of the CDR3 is TGTGCCATCAGTCCAGGGGAAGTTCGGGATAATTCACCCCTCCACTTT. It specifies CAISPGEVRDNSPLHF.

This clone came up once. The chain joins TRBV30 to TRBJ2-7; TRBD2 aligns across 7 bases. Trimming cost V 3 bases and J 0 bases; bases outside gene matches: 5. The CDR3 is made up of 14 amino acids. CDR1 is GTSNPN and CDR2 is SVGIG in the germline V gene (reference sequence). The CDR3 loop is CAWRAGDFSYEQYF. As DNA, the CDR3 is TGTGCCTGGAGGGCGGGGGACTTCTCCTACGAGCAGTACTTC.

The chain's CDR3 is CSLETEKLFF. DNA for the CDR3: TGCAGCCTAGAGACCGAAAAACTGTTTTTT. The chain uses TRBV29-1 and TRBJ1-4; D not resolved. This CDR3 has 10 amino acids. CDR1 SQVTM and CDR2 ANQGSEA come from the germline V gene. V lost 8 bases and J lost 8, with 9 bases in between. Full variable domain (missing parts from reference TRBV29-1 and TRBJ1-4): SAVISQKPSRDICQRGTSLTIQCQVDSQVTMMFWYRQQPGQSLTLIATANQGSEATYESGFVIDKFPISRPNLTFSTLTVSNMSPEDSSIYLCSLETEKLFFGSGTQLSVL.

The CDR3 protein is CASSPDRYYGYTF. In nucleotides, the CDR3 is TGCGCCAGCAGTCCGGACAGGTACTATGGCTACACCTTC. The chain uses TRBV10-1 and TRBJ1-2; 7 nucleotides line up with TRBD1. The J segment lost 3 bases and the V segment lost 5 bases, leaving 3 bases of the junction unmatched. The CDR3 length is 13 residues. CDR1 is WNHNN, CDR2 SYGVQD, per germline (reference sequence).

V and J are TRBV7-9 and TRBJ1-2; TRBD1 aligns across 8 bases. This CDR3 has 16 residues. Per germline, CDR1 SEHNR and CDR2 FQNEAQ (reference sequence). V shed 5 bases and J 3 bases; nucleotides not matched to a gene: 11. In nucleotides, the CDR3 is TGTGCCAGCAGCCCAGCATTAGGGACAGGTGACTATGGCTACACCTTC. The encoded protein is CASSPALGTGDYGYTF.

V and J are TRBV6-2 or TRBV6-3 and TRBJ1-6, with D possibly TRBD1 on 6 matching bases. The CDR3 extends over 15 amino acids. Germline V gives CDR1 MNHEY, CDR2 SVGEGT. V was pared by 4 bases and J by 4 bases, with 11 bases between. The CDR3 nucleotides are TGTGCCAGCAGTTCGCGGACAGATTATAATTCACCCCTCCACTTT. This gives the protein CASSSRTDYNSPLHF.

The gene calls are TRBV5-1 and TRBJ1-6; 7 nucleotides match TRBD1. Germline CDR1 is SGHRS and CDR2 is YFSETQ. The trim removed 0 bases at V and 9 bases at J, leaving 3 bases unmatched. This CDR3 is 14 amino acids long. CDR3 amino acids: CASSLGQGASPLHF. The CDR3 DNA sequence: TGCGCCAGCAGCTTGGGACAGGGAGCTTCACCCCTCCACTTT.

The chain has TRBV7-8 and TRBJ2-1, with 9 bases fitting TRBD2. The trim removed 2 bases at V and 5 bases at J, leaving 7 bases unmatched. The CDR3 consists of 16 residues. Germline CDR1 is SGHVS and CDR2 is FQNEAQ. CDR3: CASSLFGGGAHNEQFF. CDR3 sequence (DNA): TGTGCCAGCAGCTTATTCGGCGGGGGGGCCCACAATGAGCAGTTCTTC.

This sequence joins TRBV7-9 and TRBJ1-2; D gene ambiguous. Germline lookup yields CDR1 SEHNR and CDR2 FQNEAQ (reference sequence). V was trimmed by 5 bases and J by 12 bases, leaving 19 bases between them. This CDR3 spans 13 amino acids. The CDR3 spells CASSPGGPLVNTF. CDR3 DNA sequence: TGTGCCAGCAGCCCCGGCGGGCCCCTCGTGAACACCTTC.

For the CDR3, the DNA is TGTGCCAGTACCAGGACAGGGAACACTGAAGCTTTCTTT. Its translation: CASTRTGNTEAFF. V and J are TRBV19 and TRBJ1-1; TRBD1 agrees at 7 bases. Germline CDR1 reads LNHDA; CDR2 reads SQIVND (reference sequence). Trimming removed 7 bases from V and 1 base from J; junction bases left unmatched: 3. This CDR3 is built from 13 residues.

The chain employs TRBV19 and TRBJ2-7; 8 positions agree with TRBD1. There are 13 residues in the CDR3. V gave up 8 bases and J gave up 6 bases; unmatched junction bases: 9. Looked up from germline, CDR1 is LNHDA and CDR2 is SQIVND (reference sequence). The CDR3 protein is CASSGQGGSEQYF. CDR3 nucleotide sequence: TGTGCCAGTTCTGGACAGGGCGGAAGCGAGCAGTACTTC. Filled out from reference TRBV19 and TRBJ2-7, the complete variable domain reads DGGITQSPKYLFRKEGQNVTLSCEQNLNHDAMYWYRQDPGQGLRLIYYSQIVNDFQKGDIAEGYSVSREKKESFPLTVTSAQKNPTAFYLCASSGQGGSEQYFGPGTRLTVT.

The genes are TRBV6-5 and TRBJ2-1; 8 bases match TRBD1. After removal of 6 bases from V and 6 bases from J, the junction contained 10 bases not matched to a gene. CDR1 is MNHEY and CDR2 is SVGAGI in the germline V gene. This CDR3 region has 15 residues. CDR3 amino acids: CASRKDRAILNEQFF. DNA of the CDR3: TGTGCCAGCAGGAAGGACAGGGCGATTCTCAATGAGCAGTTCTTC.

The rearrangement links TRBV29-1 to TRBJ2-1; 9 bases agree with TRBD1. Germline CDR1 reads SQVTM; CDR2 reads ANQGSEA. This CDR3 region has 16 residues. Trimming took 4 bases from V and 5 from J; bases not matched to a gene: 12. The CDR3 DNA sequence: TGCAGCGTTGTCCCGGGACAGGGTTGGGGGAACAATGAGCAGTTCTTC. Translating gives CSVVPGQGWGNNEQFF.

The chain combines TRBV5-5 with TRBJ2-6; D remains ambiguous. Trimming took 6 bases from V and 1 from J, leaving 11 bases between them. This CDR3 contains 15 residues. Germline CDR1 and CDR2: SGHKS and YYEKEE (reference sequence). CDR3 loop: CASTRLRSGANVLTF. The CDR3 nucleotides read TGTGCCAGCACCCGACTGAGATCTGGGGCCAACGTCCTGACTTTC.

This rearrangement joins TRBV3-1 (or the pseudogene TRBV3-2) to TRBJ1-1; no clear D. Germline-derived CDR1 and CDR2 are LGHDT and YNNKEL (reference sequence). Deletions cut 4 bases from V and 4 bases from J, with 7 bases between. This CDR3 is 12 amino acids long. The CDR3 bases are TGTGCCAGCAGCCCCCAGGCCACTGAAGCTTTCTTT. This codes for CASSPQATEAFF.

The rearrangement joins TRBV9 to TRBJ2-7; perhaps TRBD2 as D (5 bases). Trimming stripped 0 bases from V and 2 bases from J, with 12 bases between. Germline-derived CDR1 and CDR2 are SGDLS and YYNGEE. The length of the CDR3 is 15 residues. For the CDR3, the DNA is TGTGCCAGCAGCGTAGAGCCGGGGTCCACCTACGAGCAGTACTTC. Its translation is CASSVEPGSTYEQYF.

CDR3 sequence (DNA): TGCGCCAGCAGCTTGGCCAGTGGGGCTGAGTACAATGAGCAGTTCTTC. This translates into CASSLASGAEYNEQFF. The chain joins TRBV5-1 to TRBJ2-1; a weak D match, TRBD1 (5 bases). CDR1 is SGHRS and CDR2 is YFSETQ in the germline V gene. V was clipped by 0 bases and J by 4 bases, with 14 bases between them. The CDR3 spans 16 residues.

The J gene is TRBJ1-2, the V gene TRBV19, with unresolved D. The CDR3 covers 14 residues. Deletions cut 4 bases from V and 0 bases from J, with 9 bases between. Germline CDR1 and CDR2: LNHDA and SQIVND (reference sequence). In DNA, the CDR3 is TGTGCCAGTAGTAGGAGGACGGCTAACTATGGCTACACCTTC. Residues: CASSRRTANYGYTF.

CDR3 sequence reads: CASSTGTVSTDTQYF. The CDR3 DNA follows: TGTGCCAGCAGCACTGGGACAGTTAGCACAGATACGCAGTATTTT. The chain employs TRBV7-8 and TRBJ2-3, with 7 bases matching TRBD1. Germline V gene sequence: CDR1 SGHVS, CDR2 FQNEAQ. This CDR3 has 15 amino acids. The V segment lost 5 bases and the J segment 0 bases; nucleotides outside the gene matches: 5.

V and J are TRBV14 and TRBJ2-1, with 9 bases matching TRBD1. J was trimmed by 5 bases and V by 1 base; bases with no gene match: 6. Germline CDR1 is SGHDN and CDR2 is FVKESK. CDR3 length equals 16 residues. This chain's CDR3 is CASSQVGQGWNNEQFF. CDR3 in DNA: TGTGCCAGCAGCCAAGTCGGACAGGGGTGGAACAATGAGCAGTTCTTC. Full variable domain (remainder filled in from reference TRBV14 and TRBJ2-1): EAGVTQFPSHSVIEKGQTVTLRCDPISGHDNLYWYRRVMGKEIKFLLHFVKESKQDESGMPNNRFLAERTGGTYSTLKVQPAELEDSGVYFCASSQVGQGWNNEQFFGPGTRLTVL.

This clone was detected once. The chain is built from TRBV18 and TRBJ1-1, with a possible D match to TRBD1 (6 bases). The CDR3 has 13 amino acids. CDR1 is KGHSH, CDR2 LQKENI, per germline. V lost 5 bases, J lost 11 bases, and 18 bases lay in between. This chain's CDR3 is CASSDRLEGEAFF. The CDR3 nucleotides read TGTGCCAGCTCAGACCGATTAGAGGGGGAGGCTTTCTTT.

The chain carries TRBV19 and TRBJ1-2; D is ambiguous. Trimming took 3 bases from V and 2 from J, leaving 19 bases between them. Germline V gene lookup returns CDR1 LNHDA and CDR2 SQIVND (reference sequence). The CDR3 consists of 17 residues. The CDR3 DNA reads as TGTGCCAGTAGTATGACCGGGATCTCAGGTGGCAACTATGGCTACACCTTC. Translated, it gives CASSMTGISGGNYGYTF.

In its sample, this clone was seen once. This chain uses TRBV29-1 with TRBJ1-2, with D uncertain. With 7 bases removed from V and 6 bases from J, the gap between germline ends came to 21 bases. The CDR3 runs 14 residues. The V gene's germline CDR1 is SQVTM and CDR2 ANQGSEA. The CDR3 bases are TGCAGCGGGAATACATCCGGGCGGGGAGATGGCTACACCTTC. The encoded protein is CSGNTSGRGDGYTF.

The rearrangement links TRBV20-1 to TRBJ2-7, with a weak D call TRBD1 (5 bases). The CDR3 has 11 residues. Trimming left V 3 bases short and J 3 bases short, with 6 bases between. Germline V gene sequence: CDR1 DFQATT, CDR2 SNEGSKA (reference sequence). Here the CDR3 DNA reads TGCAGTGCTAGCAGGGACTACGAGCAGTACTTC. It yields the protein CSASRDYEQYF.

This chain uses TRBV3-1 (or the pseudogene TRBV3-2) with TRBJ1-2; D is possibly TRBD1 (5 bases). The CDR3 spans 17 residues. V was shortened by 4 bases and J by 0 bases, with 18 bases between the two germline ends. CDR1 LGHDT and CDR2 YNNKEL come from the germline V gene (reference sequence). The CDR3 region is CASSPSFTGDPNYGYTF. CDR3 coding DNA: TGTGCCAGCAGCCCGTCGTTTACAGGCGACCCTAACTATGGCTACACCTTC.

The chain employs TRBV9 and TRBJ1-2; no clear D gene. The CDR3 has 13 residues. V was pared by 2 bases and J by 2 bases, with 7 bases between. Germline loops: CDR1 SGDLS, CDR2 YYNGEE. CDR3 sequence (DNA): TGTGCCAGCAGCGTTGCACAGAACTATGGCTACACCTTC. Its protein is CASSVAQNYGYTF.

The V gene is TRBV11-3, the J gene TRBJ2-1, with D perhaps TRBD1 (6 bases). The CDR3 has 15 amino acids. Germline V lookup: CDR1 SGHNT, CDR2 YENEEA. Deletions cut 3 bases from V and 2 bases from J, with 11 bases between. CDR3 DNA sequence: TGTGCCAGCAGCTTTGGGGGACAAACCTACAATGAGCAGTTCTTC. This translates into CASSFGGQTYNEQFF.

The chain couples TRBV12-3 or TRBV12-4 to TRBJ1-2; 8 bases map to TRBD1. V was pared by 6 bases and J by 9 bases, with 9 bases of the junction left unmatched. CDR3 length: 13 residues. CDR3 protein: CASSPGQGARYTF. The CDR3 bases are TGTGCCAGCAGCCCTGGACAGGGCGCCCGCTACACCTTC.